This T cell receptor (beta chain) derives from a study of cytomegalovirus exposure and HLA in healthy donors (TCRdb year 2017). Some background on the complete study: An earlier analysis of 550 to 700 of the donors reported roughly 300 Gb of sequence data and 117 million unique TCR beta sequences from 150 million to 200 million T cells. Roughly 290 gigabases of sequencing data and 70 million to 95 million unique TCR sequences made up an early release that covered 640 HLA-typed donors. Among the approximately 420 genotyped donors, approximately 76% belonged to the genetic ancestry cluster associated with self-reported Caucasian donors. The study aimed to test whether cataloging public T cell receptors could reveal signatures of past pathogen exposure. The study used immunosequencing to profile the T cell repertoires of 666 subjects and linked those repertoires to cytomegalovirus serostatus. Besides the first cohort of approximately 670 subjects, a separate validation cohort made up of roughly 120 different subjects was used. High-throughput TCR immunosequencing, statistical association of individual TCRs with disease status, and machine learning were combined to predict cytomegalovirus infection status. To study patterns of TCR occurrence, a later analysis re-analyzed previously published TCR beta repertoires from just over 650 donors and added high-resolution HLA genotyping. Rather than drawing on any new phenotypic data, the later analysis identified candidate immune exposures from TCR beta sequences and the way those sequences occurred across donors. An earlier analysis of 500 to 650 of the donors applied high-throughput TCR beta sequencing to assess whether each TCR beta V gene segment acted as functional or pseudogenic. Donor age, sex, ethnicity and CMV serostatus were compiled together with the repertoire data. A later genetic analysis took genome-wide SNP genotypes for about 55% of the 666 donors and used that subset as a discovery cohort. Every discovery cohort repertoire had been produced on one sequencing platform. Both class I and class II loci were covered by HLA typing, at four-digit resolution. Typing coverage differed by locus: A, B, C, DRB1 and DQB1 were typed in roughly 620-630 donors, DQA1 in about 550, DPA1 in approximately 610, and DPB1 in 400 to 480. About five DR-DQ haplotypes were handled as single units for association and clustering because linkage in the cohort was strong. Across about 370 genotyped donors of the cohort, an average of about 250,000 unique TCR beta nucleotide sequences per donor were sequenced, and roughly 17% of those sequences were non-productive.

General conclusions and limits of the study: A further reported finding was that TCR beta sequences accurately predicted the HLA-A and HLA-B alleles for most subjects in the first cohort. The only immune exposure information available for the cohort was CMV serostatus. In a later analysis, the rate of TCR association differed among HLA loci, with DRB1 alleles having the most associated TCRs and HLA-C alleles having the fewest. Correlated functional status among segregating V segments might reflect linkage disequilibrium, but an unknown experimental factor could not be ruled out. A later genetic analysis reported fewer N-insertions in productive TCRs among donors in an Asian-associated ancestry cluster than the roughly 700-donor mean. The classifier was reported to diagnose cytomegalovirus status with high specificity and sensitivity in both the original cohort and the validation cohort. Strong co-occurrence of HLA alleles, especially DR and DQ, made assigning TCR associations to individual alleles difficult. A group of highly shared sequence variants was considered likely to be a technical artifact of the sequencing pipeline. In an earlier analysis of roughly 560 of the donors, most TCR beta V segments were observed in productive rearrangements about 87% or about 30% of the time, broadly matching IMGT annotations. The cohort was sequenced for TCR beta chains only, and without alpha or paired-chain data the features that could be detected were limited. Over 15 rarely observed V segments, including chromosome 9 orphons, were excluded from the earlier analysis of about 600 of the donors because counts were too low. An association between a missense DCLRE1C variant and V-gene and J-gene trimming of TCR beta chains was found in a later genetic analysis and replicated in an independent cohort. A later analysis associated around 16,000 TCR beta sequences with specific HLA alleles at a false discovery rate of 0.05. Most TCR sequences were observed very rarely across donors, whereas some public TCRs were present in many individuals. Some IMGT-functional V segments, including TRBV6-2 and TRBV6-3, could not be distinguished by the 87-base-pair reads and were therefore excluded. Presence/absence analyses assumed roughly uniform sequencing depth across donors, an assumption that may not hold. A few of the identified cytomegalovirus-associated TCR beta chains were confirmed in vitro to be specific for cytomegalovirus antigens. A total of roughly 160 TCR beta chains were listed by the study as associated with cytomegalovirus. According to a later analysis, most CMV-associated TCR beta chains appeared to be HLA-restricted, and the HLA associations seemed to be driven largely by CMV exposure. In a later analysis, HLA-associated TCR beta chains were found to be more clonally expanded and to have lower generation probabilities than equally common non-associated chains. A later analysis reported that several top co-occurrence clusters appeared linked to parvovirus B19, influenza, CMV and Epstein-Barr virus. It was suggested by the authors that the approach could potentially be generalized to other disease states and immunological phenotypes. Because HLA typing was unavailable for some donors at each locus, only the typed subset was used in association tests.

Library preparation used the immunoSEQ multiplex PCR assay. The multiplex PCR relied on a mix of 60 forward primers for TCR Vbeta segments and 13 reverse primers for TCR Jbeta segments. The CDR3 region of rearranged TCR beta genes was amplified from genomic DNA with a multiplex PCR assay. On the Illumina HiSeq System, the amplified TCR beta libraries were sequenced as 87-base-pair reads. The source study handled its data this way. A later analysis tallied 80 million to 95 million unique TCR beta chains across the 666 repertoires, and some 10 million of those chains were shared by two or more donors. Raw reads were error-corrected and collapsed into unique sequences with a nearest-neighbor algorithm that merged closely related sequences to remove PCR and sequencing errors. CDR3 sequences were aligned to IMGT reference sequences to assign V, D and J gene segments. For a sequence to be retained, a match of at least six nucleotides was required to both a V gene segment and a J gene segment. Rearrangements were called productive when the CDR3 lacked stop codons and stayed in frame with V and J; all others were non-productive. Following IMGT convention, CDR3 was defined as the stretch from the second conserved V-encoded cysteine to the conserved J-encoded phenylalanine. In an earlier analysis of approximately 500 of the donors, sequences lacking an unambiguous match to a single V gene segment were excluded. In an earlier analysis of a few hundred of the donors, V segments were called functional above 56.7% productive rearrangements and were called segregating when the between-donor standard deviation exceeded 5%. A statistical classification framework was built for diagnosing cytomegalovirus status from the catalog of TCR beta chain sequences. V and J gene assignment, in a later analysis, came from comparing TCR nucleotide sequences with IMGT/GENE-DB human TR gene sequences. The TCRdist pipeline was used in a later analysis to assign CDR3 sequences and most-parsimonious VDJ recombination scenarios. In a later analysis, each TCR beta chain was defined by its CDR3 amino acid sequence together with its V-gene family, and reads lacking a unique V-gene family were excluded. In a later analysis, 500 to 650 highly shared, low-generation-probability nucleotide sequences were removed to address suspected cross-contamination and a sequencing artifact. In a later analysis, a clonal expansion index for each public chain was calculated from normalized within-repertoire ranks of inferred template counts. A later analysis computed generation probabilities with a VDJ recombination model fitted to out-of-frame rearrangements, and checked the results against IGoR. In a later analysis, hypergeometric tests were used to score TCR-TCR, TCR-HLA and TCR-CMV co-occurrence, with a repertoire-size bias correction applied to TCR pairs. A later analysis estimated false discovery rates by permuting HLA or CMV assignments 20 times. In a later analysis, co-occurring TCRs were grouped using DBSCAN, with TCRdist sequence similarity added in when clustering inside HLA-allele-positive subsets. Repertoires with fewer than 30,000 or more than 120,000 public chains were left out of co-occurrence clustering, as were about 5 repertoires with anomalous nucleotide sharing. The immuneACCESS repertoire file appears here via TCRdb, limited to in-frame rearrangements. These files lack a portion of the clones; in checked studies, under half of the deficit traces to unresolved V genes, and the cause of the others is not known. That table furnishes V, J and clone size, whereas the DNA furnished D and trimming. Across this sample there are about 76,000 clones, with roughly two thirds seen only once. Of the sample, roughly 4.9% falls within the top ten clones.

A note on this clone: This receptor's antigen is unknown. No much larger clone exists at a distance of one base, and base qualities are not known.

V is trimmed back by 5 bases and J by 4 bases, and the junction contains 13 bases that no gene match accounts for. In the germline V gene (reference sequence), CDR1 corresponds to SEHNR and CDR2 to FQNEAQ. The CDR3 has 16 amino acids, counting the end cysteine and phenylalanine. Just CDR3 DNA is preserved here, 48 bases in frame from base 1. In total, roughly 670 healthy bone marrow donors made up the cohort. At the time of sampling, every cohort member was nominally healthy, though immune exposures that went unrecorded were likely present. The donor tested CMV seropositive, placing the donor among the approximately 310 seropositive members of the cohort. A peripheral blood sample was collected from each donor, and TCR beta sequencing was performed on peripheral blood mononuclear cells. Genomic DNA was extracted from the blood cell samples with the Qiagen DNeasy Blood Extraction Kit.

Recombination joined TRBV7-9 with TRBJ1-1; 7 central nucleotides agree with TRBD1. Sequenced material: PBMCs. The receptor comes from a man aged 55 to 69 in good health and CMV-seropositive. The DNA sequence reads TGTGCCAGCAGCCCATCGGGGCCTACAGGGGTCACTGAAGCTTTCTTT. It codes for CASSPSGPTGVTEAFF.